This T cell receptor (beta chain) is drawn from a study of blood T cell repertoires in COVID-19. Study-level background: Samples came from the United States, Italy and Spain, spanning acute and convalescent COVID-19. In each case, the material was cDNA or gDNA derived from T cells, B-cell-depleted T cells, or PBMCs.

The germline gives CDR1 MDHEN, CDR2 SYDVKM. Trimming pared 4 bases from V and 4 bases from J, leaving 17 bases between. The CDR3 contains 15 residues. Libraries were prepared by immunoSEQ multiplex PCR; TCRdb keeps only in-frame clonotypes and omits some of them. This table holds 450,000 to 500,000 clones, around 90% found once. The sample taken for sequencing was PBMCs or T cells enriched from blood (not recorded which). This TCR came from a woman aged 18-35 years who had recovered from COVID-19. This rearrangement joins TRBV28 to TRBJ2-7; a weak D match, TRBD2 (6 bases). In DNA, the CDR3 is TGTGCCAGCAGTTCTCCTGCCGGGACTTCGTACGAGCAGTACTTC. Translating gives CASSSPAGTSYEQYF.